What follows are 12 T cell receptor beta chains derived from one specimen sequenced in a study of T cells in Graves' hyperthyroidism and ophthalmopathy. RNA transcripts provided the source from which TCR beta CDR3 regions were amplified. Primed by the HTBI set, a first-round RT-PCR was run on the TCR CDR3. TCRdb recomputed calls from the multiplex PCR reads with MiXCR, one row per CDR3 protein. In the table there are roughly 840,000 distinct CDR3 sequences, roughly 40% of which are singletons. Material for sequencing was blood. These receptors were collected from a man aged 18 to 29 with Graves' hyperthyroidism.

The CDR3 DNA follows: TGTGCCAGCAGCTTAGTGGGAACGAGTCTCGCGACCTACGAGCAGTACTTC. This encodes CASSLVGTSLATYEQYF. This rearrangement joins TRBV7-2 to TRBJ2-7; D call uncertain. The germline V gene has CDR1 SGHTA and CDR2 FQGNSA. The CDR3 extends over 17 amino acids. V lost 1 base, J lost 2 bases, and 18 bases lay in between.

The V and J genes are TRBV5-1 and TRBJ1-1; no firm D call. The CDR3 length is 14 residues. With 5 bases removed from V and 1 base from J, the gap between germline ends came to 12 bases. CDR1 and CDR2 from the germline V gene are SGHRS and YFSETQ. In nucleotides, the CDR3 is TGCGCCAGCAGTCACCCGAGCGAGAACACTGAAGCTTTCTTT. This sequence encodes CASSHPSENTEAFF.

The rearrangement links TRBV11-2 to TRBJ2-5, with 9 bases fitting TRBD2. The germline V gene encodes CDR1 SGHAT and CDR2 FQNNGV. After removal of 5 bases from V and 1 base from J, the junction contained 14 bases not matched to a gene. This CDR3 comprises 18 residues. The CDR3 spells CASSLGLARGSFQETQYF. In DNA form, the CDR3 reads TGTGCCAGCAGCCTAGGACTAGCGAGGGGCTCCTTCCAAGAGACCCAGTACTTC.

The gene calls are TRBV5-1 and TRBJ2-2; 10 bases line up with TRBD2. Germline V CDR1 and CDR2: SGHRS, YFSETQ. V lost 3 bases to trimming and J lost 3 bases; unmatched junction nucleotides: 5. There are 16 residues in the CDR3. CDR3 nucleotides: TGCGCCAGCAGCTCAACTAGCGGGGCGGACACCGGGGAGCTGTTTTTT. Translated, it gives CASSSTSGADTGELFF. The entire variable domain, with the rest obtained from reference TRBV5-1 and TRBJ2-2, is as follows: KAGVTQTPRYLIKTRGQQVTLSCSPISGHRSVSWYQQTPGQGLQFLFEYFSETQRNKGNFPGRFSGRQFSNSRSEMNVSTLELGDSALYLCASSSTSGADTGELFFGEGSRLTVL.

The rearrangement uses TRBV14 and TRBJ1-6; TRBD1 matches at 9 bases. V trimming: 4 bases; J trimming: 8 bases; junction bases outside the gene matches: 6. CDR1 is SGHDN, CDR2 FVKESK, per germline. CDR3 length: 15 amino acids. CDR3 sequence: CASSPTGQGDSPLHF. Written as DNA, the CDR3 is TGTGCCAGCAGCCCCACGGGACAGGGAGATTCACCCCTCCACTTT.

This chain joins TRBV5-5 and TRBJ1-1; a possible D gene is TRBD1 (6 bases). V lost 0 bases and J 3 bases, leaving 15 bases between the germline ends. Germline lookup yields CDR1 SGHKS and CDR2 YYEKEE (reference sequence). The CDR3 covers 16 residues. CDR3 protein: CASSLGFRTVDTEAFF. The CDR3 DNA reads as TGTGCCAGCAGCTTGGGTTTTAGGACAGTCGACACTGAAGCTTTCTTT.

This clonotype was counted many times. The chain employs TRBV2 and TRBJ2-5; possible D gene TRBD2, 5 bases. CDR1 and CDR2 from the germline V gene are SNHLY and FYNNEI. The V end lost 3 bases, the J end lost 4 bases, and 12 bases lay between the germline ends. The CDR3 has 14 residues. The CDR3 reads CASSDLEERETQYF. The CDR3, as DNA: TGTGCCAGCAGTGATTTGGAGGAAAGAGAGACCCAGTACTTC.

This clonotype has only a few counts. The gene calls are TRBV3-1 and TRBJ1-6; 9 positions agree with TRBD1. V lost 4 bases and J lost 5; bases outside the gene matches: 3. CDR3 length: 15 residues. CDR1 LGHDT and CDR2 YNNKEL come from the germline V gene (reference sequence). CDR3 region: CASSLQGADNSPLHF. The DNA for the CDR3 is TGTGCCAGCAGCCTACAGGGGGCGGATAATTCACCCCTCCACTTT.

There are many counts of this clonotype. The V and J genes are TRBV2 and TRBJ2-5, with TRBD2 matching over 9 bases. This CDR3 is 15 amino acids long. V lost 7 bases, J lost 0 bases, and 6 bases stayed unmatched. Germline V gives CDR1 SNHLY, CDR2 FYNNEI. CDR3 bases: TGTGCCAGCAAATTAGCGGGAGAGTACCAAGAGACCCAGTACTTC. This gives the protein CASKLAGEYQETQYF. The full variable domain, in which reference TRBV2 and TRBJ2-5 provide the parts outside the CDR3, is EPEVTQTPSHQVTQMGQEVILRCVPISNHLYFYWYRQILGQKVEFLVSFYNNEISEKSEIFDDQFSVERPDGSNFTLKIRSTKLEDSAMYFCASKLAGEYQETQYFGPGTRLLVL.

V usage is TRBV7-6 and J usage is TRBJ1-4; no clear D. V lost 4 bases and J 11 bases, leaving 11 bases between the germline ends. The CDR3 runs 12 residues. The V gene's germline CDR1 is SGHVS and CDR2 FNYEAQ. CDR3 sequence (DNA): TGTGCCAGCAGCTCACGGGAGGCTAAACTGTTTTTT. This gives the protein CASSSREAKLFF.

There are many counts of this clonotype. The chain links TRBV12-3 or TRBV12-4 to TRBJ1-1, with D unresolved. The CDR3 runs to 13 residues. Trimming stripped 2 bases from V and 3 bases from J, with 7 bases between. CDR3 DNA sequence: TGTGCCAGCAGTTTAAGGACGGACACTGAAGCTTTCTTT. As protein: CASSLRTDTEAFF.

This clonotype was seen at least ten times. The chain carries TRBV15 and TRBJ1-5, with D unresolved. This CDR3 spans 16 amino acids. CDR1 and CDR2 (germline): LNHNV, YYDKDF (reference sequence). V lost 1 base and J 2 bases, leaving 12 bases between the germline ends. CDR3 coding DNA: TGTGCCACCAGCAGAGCGGGCAGGAATGGCAATCAGCCCCAGCATTTT. Its protein product is CATSRAGRNGNQPQHF.